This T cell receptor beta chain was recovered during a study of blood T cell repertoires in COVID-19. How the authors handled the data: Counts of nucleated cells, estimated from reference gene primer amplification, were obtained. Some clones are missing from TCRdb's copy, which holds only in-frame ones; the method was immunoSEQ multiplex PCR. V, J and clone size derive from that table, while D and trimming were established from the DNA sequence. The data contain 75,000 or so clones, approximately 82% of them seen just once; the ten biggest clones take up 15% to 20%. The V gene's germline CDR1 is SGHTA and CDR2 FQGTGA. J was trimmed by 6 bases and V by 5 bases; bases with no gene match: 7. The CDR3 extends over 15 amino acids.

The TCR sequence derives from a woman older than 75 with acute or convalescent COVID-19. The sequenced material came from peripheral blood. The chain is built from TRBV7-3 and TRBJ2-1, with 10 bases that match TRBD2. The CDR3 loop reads CASSPAGGPGNEQFF. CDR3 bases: TGTGCCAGCAGCCCAGCGGGAGGGCCCGGCAATGAGCAGTTCTTC. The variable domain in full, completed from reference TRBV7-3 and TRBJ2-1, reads GAGVSQTPSNKVTEKGKYVELRCDPISGHTALYWYRQSLGQGPEFLIYFQGTGAADDSGLPNDRFFAVRPEGSVSTLKIQRTERGDSAVYLCASSPAGGPGNEQFFGPGTRLTVL.